This T cell receptor (beta chain) was sequenced during a study of T cells expressing NK-cell markers. Whole-study context: Underlying the TCR beta repertoires were sorted CD3+CD56+NKG2C+, CD3+CD56+NKG2C- and CD3+CD56-NKG2C+ T cells. Study results and caveats: Top CD8+ clonotypes included the dominant CD3+CD56+NKG2C+ clonotypes in 6 or 7 donors.

On this clonotype: Its antigen is not identified.

The CDR3 spans 16 residues. The germline V gene encodes CDR1 LGHDT and CDR2 YNNKEL (reference sequence). Following a re-call of the 5' RACE reads, TCRdb has one entry per CDR3 protein and lacks DNA. This sample's table reports 200,000 to 300,000 distinct CDR3 sequences. Input material: blood T cells: a sorted CD56 or NKG2C T cell subset, CD4+ or CD8+ T cells, or bulk PBMC T cells (not recorded which). The chain is built from TRBV3-1 and TRBJ1-2; TCRdb picks TRBD1, but there is no DNA to check that call. This receptor was taken from a woman between 18 and 69 years old in good health. CDR3 sequence reads: CASSQNGADGYYGYTF.